Sequencing of this T cell receptor beta chain was carried out in a study of shared T cell receptors in the human thymus. CDR1 and CDR2 from the germline V gene are SGHAT and FQNNGV. This CDR3 contains 16 residues. V lost 0 bases, J lost 8 bases, and 10 bases stayed unmatched. Measured with immunoSEQ multiplex PCR; TCRdb has only the in-frame clones, and not every one. The sample has 700,000 to 750,000 clones; over 75% are singletons. This same sample was also taken into another study, of human thymus T cells. From that report: Donors consisted of healthy Finnish infants (having corrective surgery for congenital heart defects). Thymus tissue for the work was resected from patients undergoing corrective heart surgery. Among thymic and blood repertoires, usage of V and J genes appeared biased. Related studies noted strongly shared thymic repertoires across unrelated people.

Source material: thymocytes. The chain combines TRBV11-2 with TRBJ1-2, with 9 nucleotides matching TRBD1. The sequence was collected from a girl under three years old with a congenital heart defect. DNA of the CDR3: TGTGCCAGCAGCTTAGAGCCCCCGGGACAGGGCTCCGGCTACACCTTC. Its translation: CASSLEPPGQGSGYTF.